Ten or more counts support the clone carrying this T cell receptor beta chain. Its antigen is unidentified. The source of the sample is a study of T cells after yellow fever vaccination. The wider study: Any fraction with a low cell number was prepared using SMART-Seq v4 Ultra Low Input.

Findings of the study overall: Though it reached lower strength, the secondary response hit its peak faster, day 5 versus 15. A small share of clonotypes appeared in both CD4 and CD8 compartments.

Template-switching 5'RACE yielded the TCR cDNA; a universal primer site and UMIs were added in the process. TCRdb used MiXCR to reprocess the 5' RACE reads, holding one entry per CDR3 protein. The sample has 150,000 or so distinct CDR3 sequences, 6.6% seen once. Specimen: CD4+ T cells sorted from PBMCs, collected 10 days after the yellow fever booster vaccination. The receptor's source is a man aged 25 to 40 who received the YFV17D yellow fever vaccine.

The CDR3 loop reads CASSLGGTVYGYTF. CDR3 DNA: TGTGCCAGCAGCTTAGGCGGGACGGTCTATGGCTACACCTTC. This chain uses TRBV7-9 with TRBJ1-2, with D perhaps TRBD1 (5 bases). This CDR3 spans 14 amino acids. Trimming left V 1 base short and J 4 bases short, with 10 bases between. Germline-derived CDR1 and CDR2 are SEHNR and FQNEAQ (reference sequence).